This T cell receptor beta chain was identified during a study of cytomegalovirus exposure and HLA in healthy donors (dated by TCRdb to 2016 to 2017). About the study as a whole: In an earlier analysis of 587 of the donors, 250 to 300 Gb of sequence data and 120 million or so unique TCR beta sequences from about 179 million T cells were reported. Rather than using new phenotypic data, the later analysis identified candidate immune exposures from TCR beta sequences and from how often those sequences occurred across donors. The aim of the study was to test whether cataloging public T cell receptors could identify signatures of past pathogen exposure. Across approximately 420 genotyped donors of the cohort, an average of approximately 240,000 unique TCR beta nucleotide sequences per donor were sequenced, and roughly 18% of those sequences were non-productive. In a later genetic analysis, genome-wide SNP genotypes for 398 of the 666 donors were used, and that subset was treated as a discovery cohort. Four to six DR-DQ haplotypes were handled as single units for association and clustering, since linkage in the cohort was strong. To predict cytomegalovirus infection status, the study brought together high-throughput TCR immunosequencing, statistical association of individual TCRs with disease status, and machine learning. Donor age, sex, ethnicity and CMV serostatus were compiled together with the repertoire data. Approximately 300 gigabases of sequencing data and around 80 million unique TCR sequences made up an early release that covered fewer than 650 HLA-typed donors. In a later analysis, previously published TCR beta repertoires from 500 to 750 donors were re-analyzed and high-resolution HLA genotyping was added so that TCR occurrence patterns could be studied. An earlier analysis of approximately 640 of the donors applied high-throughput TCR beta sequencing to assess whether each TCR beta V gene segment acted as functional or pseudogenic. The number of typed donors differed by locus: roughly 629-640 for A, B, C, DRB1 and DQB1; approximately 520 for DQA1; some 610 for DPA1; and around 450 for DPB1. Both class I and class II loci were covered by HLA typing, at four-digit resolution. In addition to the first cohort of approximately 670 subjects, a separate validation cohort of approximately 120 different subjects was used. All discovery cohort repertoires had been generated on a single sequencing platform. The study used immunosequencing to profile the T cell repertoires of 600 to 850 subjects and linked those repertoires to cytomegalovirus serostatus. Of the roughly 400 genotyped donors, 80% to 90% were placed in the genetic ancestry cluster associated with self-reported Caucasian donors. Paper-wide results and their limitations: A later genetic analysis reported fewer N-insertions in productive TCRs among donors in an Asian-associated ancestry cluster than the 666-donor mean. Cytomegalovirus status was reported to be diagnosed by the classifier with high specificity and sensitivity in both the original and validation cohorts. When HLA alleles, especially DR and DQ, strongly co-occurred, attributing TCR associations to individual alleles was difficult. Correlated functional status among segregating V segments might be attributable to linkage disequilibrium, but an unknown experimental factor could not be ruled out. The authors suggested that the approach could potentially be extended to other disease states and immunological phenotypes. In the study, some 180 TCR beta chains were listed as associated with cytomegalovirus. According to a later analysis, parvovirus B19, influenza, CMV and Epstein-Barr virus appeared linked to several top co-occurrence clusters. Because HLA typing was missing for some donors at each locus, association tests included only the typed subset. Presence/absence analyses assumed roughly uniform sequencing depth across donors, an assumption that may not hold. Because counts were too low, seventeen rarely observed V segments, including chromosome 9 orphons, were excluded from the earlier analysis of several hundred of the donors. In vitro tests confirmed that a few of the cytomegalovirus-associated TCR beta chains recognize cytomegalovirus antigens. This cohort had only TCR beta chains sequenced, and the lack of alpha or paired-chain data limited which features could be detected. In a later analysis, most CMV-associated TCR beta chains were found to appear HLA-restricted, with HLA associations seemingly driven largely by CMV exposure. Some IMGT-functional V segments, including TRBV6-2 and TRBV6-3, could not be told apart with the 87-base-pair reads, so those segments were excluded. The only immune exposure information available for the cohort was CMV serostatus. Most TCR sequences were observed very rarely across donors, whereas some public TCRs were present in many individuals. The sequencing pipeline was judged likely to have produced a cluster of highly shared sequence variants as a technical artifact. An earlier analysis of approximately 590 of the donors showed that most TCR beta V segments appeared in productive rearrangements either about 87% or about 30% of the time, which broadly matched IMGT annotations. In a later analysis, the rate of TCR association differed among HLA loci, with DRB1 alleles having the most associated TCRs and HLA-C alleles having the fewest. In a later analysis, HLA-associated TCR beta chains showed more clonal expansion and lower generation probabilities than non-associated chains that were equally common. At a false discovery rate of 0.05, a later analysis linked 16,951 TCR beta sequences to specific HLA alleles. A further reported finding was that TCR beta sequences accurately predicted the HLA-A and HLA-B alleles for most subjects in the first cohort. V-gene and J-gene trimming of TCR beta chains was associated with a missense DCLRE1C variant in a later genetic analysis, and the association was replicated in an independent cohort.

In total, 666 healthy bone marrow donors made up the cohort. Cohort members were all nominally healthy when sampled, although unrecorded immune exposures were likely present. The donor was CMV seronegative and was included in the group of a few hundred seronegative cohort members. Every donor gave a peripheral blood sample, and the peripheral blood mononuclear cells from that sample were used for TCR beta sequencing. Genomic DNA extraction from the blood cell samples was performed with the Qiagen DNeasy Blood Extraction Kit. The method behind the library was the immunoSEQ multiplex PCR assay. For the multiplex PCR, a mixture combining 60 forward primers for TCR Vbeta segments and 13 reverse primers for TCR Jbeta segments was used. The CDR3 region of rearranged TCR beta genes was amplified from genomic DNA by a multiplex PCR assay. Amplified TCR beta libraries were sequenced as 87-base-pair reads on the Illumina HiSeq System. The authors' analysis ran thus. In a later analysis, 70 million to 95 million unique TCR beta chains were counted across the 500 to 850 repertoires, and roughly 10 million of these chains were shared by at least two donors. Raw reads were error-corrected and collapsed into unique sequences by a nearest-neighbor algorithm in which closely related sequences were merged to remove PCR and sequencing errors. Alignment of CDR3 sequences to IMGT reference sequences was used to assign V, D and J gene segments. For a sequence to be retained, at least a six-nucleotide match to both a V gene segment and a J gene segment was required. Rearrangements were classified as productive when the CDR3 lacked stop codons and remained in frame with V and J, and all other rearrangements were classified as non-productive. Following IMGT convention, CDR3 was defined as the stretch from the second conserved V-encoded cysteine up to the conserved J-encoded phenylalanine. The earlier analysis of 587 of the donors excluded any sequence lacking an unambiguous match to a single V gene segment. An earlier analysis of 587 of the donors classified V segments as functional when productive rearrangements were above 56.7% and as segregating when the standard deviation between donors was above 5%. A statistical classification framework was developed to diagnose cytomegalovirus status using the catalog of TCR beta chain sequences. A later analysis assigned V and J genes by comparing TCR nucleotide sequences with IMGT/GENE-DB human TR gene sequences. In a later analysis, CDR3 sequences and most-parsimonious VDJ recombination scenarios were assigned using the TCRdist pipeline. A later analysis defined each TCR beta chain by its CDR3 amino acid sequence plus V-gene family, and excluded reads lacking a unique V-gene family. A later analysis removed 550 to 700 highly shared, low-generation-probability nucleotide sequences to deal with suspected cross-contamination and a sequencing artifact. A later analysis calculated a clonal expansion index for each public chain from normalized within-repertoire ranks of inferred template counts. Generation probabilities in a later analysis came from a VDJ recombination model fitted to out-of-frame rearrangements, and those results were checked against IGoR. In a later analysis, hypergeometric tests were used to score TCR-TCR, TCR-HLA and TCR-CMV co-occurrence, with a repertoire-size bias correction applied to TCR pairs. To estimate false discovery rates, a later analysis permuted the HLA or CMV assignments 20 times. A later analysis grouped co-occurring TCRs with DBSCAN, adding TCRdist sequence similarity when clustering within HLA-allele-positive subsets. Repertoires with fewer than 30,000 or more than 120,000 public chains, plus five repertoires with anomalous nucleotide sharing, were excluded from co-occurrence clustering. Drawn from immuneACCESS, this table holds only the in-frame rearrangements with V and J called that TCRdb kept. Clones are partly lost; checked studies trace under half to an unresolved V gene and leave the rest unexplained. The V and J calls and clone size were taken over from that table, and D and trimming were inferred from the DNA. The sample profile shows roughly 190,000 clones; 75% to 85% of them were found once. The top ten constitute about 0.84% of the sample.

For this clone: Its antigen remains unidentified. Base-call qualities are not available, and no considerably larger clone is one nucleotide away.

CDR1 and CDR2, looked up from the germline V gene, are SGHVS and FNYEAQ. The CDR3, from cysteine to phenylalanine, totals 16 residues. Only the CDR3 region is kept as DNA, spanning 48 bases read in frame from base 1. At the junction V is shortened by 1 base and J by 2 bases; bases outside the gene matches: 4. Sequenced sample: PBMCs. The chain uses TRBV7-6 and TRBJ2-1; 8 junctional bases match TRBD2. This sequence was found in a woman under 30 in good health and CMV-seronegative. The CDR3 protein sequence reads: CASSLGSGGPYNEQFF. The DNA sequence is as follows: TGTGCCAGCAGCTTAGGTTCGGGAGGGCCCTACAATGAGCAGTTCTTC.